The 2 T cell receptor beta chains presented below share a single source sample, sequenced in a study of monozygotic twins with inflammatory bowel disease. TCRdb reprocessed the 5' RACE reads, with one entry per CDR3 protein and no DNA. The sample data list 200,000 to 250,000 distinct CDR3 sequences. Sequencing was performed on blood. The receptors were gathered from a human donor with ulcerative colitis or Crohn's disease, or a healthy co-twin of an affected twin (not recorded which).

This CDR3 reads CASIKQGAITEAFF. This sequence joins TRBV19 and TRBJ1-1; checking the TCRdb D call of TRBD1 is not possible without DNA. The CDR3 spans 14 residues. The germline V gene has CDR1 LNHDA and CDR2 SQIVND (reference sequence).

The chain carries TRBV5-1 and TRBJ2-3; there is no DNA to check the TCRdb D call of TRBD1. CDR1 and CDR2 from the germline V gene are SGHRS and YFSETQ. The CDR3 has 15 amino acids. The CDR3: CASSLAAGRRDTQYF.